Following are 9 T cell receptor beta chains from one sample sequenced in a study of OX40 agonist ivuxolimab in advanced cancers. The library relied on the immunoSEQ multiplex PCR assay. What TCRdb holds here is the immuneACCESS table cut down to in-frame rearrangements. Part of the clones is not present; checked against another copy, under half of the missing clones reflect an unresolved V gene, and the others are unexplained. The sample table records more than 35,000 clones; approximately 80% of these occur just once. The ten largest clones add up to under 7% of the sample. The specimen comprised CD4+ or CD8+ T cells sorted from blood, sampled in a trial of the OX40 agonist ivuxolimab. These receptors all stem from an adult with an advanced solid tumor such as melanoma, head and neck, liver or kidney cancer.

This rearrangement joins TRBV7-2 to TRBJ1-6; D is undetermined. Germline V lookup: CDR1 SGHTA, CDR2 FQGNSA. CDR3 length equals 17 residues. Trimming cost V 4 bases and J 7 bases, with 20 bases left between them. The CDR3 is CASSSRRDTLSNSPLHF. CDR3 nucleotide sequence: TGTGCCAGCAGCTCCCGTAGGGATACACTATCAAATTCACCCCTCCACTTT.

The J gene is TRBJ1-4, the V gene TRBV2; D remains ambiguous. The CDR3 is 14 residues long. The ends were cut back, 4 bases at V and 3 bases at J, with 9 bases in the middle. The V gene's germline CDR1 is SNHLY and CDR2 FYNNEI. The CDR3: CASSGAAANEKLFF. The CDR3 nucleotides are TGTGCCAGCAGTGGGGCCGCCGCTAATGAAAAACTGTTTTTT.

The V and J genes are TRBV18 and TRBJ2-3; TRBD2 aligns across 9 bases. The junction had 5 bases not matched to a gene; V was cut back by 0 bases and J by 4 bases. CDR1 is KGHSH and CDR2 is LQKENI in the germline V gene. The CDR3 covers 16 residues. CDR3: CASSPPRTSEADTQYF. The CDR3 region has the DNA TGTGCCAGCTCACCACCTCGGACTAGCGAGGCAGATACGCAGTATTTT.

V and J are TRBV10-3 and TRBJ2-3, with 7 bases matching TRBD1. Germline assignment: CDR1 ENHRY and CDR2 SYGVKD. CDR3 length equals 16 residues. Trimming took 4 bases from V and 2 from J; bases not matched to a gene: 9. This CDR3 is CAISGGQDVATDTQYF. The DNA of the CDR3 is TGTGCCATCAGTGGCGGACAGGACGTCGCCACAGATACGCAGTATTTT.

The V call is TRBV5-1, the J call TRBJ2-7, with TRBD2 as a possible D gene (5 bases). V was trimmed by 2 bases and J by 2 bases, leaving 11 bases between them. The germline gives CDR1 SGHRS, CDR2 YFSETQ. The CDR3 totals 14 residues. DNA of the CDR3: TGCGCCAGCAGCTTTGGGCCGACTACCTACGAGCAGTACTTC. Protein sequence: CASSFGPTTYEQYF. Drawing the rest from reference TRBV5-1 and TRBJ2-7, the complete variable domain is KAGVTQTPRYLIKTRGQQVTLSCSPISGHRSVSWYQQTPGQGLQFLFEYFSETQRNKGNFPGRFSGRQFSNSRSEMNVSTLELGDSALYLCASSFGPTTYEQYFGPGTRLTVT.

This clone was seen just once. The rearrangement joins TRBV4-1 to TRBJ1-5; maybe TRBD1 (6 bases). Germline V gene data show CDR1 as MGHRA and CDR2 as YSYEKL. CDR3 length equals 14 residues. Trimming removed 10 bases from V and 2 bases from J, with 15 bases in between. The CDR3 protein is CATSQGYGNQPQHF. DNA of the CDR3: TGCGCCACCTCTCAGGGGTACGGCAATCAGCCCCAGCATTTT.

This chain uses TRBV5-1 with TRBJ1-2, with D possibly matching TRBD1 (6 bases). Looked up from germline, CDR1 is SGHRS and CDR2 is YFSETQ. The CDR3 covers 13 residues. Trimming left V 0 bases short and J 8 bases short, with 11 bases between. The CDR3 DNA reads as TGCGCCAGCAGCTTGGCAGGGGCGGAGGGCTACACCTTC. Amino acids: CASSLAGAEGYTF.

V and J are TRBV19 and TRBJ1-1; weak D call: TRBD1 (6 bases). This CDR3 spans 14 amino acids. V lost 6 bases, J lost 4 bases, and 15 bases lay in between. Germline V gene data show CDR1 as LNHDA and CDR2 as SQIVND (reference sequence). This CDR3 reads CASRVQGGGTEAFF. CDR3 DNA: TGTGCCAGTAGGGTACAGGGTGGTGGCACTGAAGCTTTCTTT.

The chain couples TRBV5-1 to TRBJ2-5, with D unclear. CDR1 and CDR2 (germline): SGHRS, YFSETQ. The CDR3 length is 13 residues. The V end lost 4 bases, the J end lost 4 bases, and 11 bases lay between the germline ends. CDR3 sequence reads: CASSLYPPETQYF. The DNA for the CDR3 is TGCGCCAGCAGCCTCTACCCTCCAGAGACCCAGTACTTC.